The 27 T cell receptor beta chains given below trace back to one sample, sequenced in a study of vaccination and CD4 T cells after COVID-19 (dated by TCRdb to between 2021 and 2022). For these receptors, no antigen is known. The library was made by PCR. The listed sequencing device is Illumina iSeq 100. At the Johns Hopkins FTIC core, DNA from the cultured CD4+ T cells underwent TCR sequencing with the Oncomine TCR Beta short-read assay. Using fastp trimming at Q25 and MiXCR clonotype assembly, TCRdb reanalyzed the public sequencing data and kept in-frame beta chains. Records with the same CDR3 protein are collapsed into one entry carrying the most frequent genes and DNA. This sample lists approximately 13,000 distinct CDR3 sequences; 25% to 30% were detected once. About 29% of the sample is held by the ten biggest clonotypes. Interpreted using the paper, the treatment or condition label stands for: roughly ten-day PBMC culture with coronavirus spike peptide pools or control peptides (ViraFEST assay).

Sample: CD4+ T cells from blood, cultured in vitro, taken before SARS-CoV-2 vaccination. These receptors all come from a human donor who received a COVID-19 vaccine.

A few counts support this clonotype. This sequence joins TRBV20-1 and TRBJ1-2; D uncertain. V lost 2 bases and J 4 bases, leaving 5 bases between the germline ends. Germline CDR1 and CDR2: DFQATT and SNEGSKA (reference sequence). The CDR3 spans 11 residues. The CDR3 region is CSARPLYGYTF. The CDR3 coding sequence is TGCAGTGCTAGACCCCTCTATGGCTACACCTTC.

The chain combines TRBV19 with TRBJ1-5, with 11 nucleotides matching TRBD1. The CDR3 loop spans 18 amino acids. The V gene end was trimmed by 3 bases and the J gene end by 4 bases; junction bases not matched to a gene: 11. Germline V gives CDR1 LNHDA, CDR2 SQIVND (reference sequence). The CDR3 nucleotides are TGTGCCAGTAGTATTAGTGGGTGGACAGGGGGCACGAATCAGCCCCAGCATTTT. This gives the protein CASSISGWTGGTNQPQHF.

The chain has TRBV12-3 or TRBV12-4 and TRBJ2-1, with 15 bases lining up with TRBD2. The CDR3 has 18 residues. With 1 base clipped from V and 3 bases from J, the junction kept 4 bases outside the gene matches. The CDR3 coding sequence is TGTGCCAGCAGTTTAGTGGGGACTAGCGGGGGGATCTACAATGAGCAGTTCTTC. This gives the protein CASSLVGTSGGIYNEQFF.

The CDR3 region has the DNA TGCAGTGCTAGAGATTCGGGGCAGGGCAGCAATCAGCCCCAGCATTTT. This codes for CSARDSGQGSNQPQHF. This chain joins TRBV20-1 and TRBJ1-5; weak D call: TRBD1 (5 bases). CDR3 size: 16 residues. Germline CDR1 reads DFQATT; CDR2 reads SNEGSKA (reference sequence). V dropped 0 bases and J dropped 1 base, with 13 bases sitting between them.

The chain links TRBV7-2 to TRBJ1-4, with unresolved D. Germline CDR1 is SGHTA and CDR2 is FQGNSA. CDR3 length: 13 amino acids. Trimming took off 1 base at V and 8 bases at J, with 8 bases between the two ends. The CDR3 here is CASSLEPSEKLFF. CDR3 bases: TGTGCCAGCAGCTTAGAGCCGAGCGAAAAACTGTTTTTT.

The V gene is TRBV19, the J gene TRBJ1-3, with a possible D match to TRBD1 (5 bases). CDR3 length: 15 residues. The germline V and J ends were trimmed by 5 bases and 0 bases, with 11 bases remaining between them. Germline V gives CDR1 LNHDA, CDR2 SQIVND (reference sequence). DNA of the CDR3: TGTGCCAGTAGTCGAGACAGCTTCTCTGGAAACACCATATATTTT. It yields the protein CASSRDSFSGNTIYF.

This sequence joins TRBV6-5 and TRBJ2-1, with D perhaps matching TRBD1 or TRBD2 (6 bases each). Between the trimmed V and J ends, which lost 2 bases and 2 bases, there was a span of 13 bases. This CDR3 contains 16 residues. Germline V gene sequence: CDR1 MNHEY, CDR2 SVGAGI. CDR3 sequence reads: CASSYPLGGTYNEQFF. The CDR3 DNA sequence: TGTGCCAGCAGTTACCCATTGGGGGGCACCTACAATGAGCAGTTCTTC.

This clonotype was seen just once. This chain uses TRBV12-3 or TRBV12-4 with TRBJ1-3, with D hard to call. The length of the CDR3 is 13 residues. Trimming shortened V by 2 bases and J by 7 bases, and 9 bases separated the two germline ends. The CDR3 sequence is CASSLKISNTIYF. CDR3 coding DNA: TGTGCCAGCAGTTTAAAAATCTCGAACACCATATATTTT.

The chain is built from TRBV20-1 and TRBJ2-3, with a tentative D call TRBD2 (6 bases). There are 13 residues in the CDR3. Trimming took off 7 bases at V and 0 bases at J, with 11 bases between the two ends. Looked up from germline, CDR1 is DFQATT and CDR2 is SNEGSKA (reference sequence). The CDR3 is CSGGRRSTDTQYF. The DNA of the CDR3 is TGCAGTGGTGGGAGGCGAAGCACAGATACGCAGTATTTT.

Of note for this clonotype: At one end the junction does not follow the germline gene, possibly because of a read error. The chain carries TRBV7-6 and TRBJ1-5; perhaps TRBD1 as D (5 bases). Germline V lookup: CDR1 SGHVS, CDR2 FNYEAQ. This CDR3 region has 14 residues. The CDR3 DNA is TGTGCCAGCAGTTTAGGACATAGCAATCAGCCCCAGCATTTT. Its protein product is CASSLGHSNQPQHF.

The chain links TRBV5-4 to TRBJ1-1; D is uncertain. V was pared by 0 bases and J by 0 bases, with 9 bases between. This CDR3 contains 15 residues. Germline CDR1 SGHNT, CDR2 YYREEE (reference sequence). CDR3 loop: CASSLGRTVNTEAFF. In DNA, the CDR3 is TGTGCCAGCAGCTTGGGCCGTACAGTGAACACTGAAGCTTTCTTT.

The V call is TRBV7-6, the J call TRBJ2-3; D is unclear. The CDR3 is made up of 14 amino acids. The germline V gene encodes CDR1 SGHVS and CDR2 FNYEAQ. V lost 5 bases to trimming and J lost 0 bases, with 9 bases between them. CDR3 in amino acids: CASSPITSTDTQYF. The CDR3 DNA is TGTGCCAGCAGCCCAATTACTAGCACAGATACGCAGTATTTT.

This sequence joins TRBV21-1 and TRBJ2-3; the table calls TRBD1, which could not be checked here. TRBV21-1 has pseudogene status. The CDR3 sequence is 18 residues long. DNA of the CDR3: TGTGCCAGCAGCAAAGGCCCTGGACAGGGGCGACCCACAGATACGCAGTATTTT. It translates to CASSKGPGQGRPTDTQYF.

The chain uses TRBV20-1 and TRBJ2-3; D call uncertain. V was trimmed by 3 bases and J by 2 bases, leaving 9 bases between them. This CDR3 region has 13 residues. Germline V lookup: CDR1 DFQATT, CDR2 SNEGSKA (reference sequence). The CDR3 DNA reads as TGCAGTGCTAGTATAGGGTCCACAGATACGCAGTATTTT. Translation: CSASIGSTDTQYF.

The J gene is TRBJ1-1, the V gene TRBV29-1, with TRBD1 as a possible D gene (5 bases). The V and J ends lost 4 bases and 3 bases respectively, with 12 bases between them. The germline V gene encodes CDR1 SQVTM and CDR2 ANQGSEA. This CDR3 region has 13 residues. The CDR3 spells CSVGIRGDTEAFF. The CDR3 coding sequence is TGCAGCGTTGGCATTCGGGGGGACACTGAAGCTTTCTTT.

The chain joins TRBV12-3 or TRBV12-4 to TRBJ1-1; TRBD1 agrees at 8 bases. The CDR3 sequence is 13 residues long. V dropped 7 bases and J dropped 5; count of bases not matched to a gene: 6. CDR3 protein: CASTDRARTEAFF. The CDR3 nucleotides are TGTGCCAGCACGGACAGGGCGAGGACTGAAGCTTTCTTT.

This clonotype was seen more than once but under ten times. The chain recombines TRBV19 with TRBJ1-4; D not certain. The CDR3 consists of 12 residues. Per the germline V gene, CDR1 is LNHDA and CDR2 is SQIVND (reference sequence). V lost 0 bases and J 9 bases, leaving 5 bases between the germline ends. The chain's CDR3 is CASSIDPQKLFF. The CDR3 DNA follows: TGTGCCAGTAGTATAGATCCCCAAAAACTGTTTTTT.

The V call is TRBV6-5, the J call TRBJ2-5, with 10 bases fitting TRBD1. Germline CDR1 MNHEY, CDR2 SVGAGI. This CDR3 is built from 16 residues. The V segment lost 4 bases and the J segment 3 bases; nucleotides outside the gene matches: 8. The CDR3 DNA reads TGTGCCAGCAGTTCCCTTAGGACAGGGGGAAAAGAGACCCAGTACTTC. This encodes CASSSLRTGGKETQYF.

CDR3 sequence (DNA): TGTGCCAGCAGCTTAAGGGCGGGGTCGGGCACAGATACGCAGTATTTT. Protein: CASSLRAGSGTDTQYF. This chain uses TRBV7-2 with TRBJ2-3; a weak D match, TRBD2 (6 bases). The V gene lost 2 bases and the J gene lost 1 base, with 13 bases spanning the gap. CDR1 and CDR2 (germline): SGHTA, FQGNSA. The CDR3 consists of 16 residues. Looking up the rest from reference TRBV7-2 and TRBJ2-3 gives the full variable domain: GAGVSQSPSNKVTEKGKDVELRCDPISGHTALYWYRQSLGQGLEFLIYFQGNSAPDKSGLPSDRFSAERTGGSVSTLTIQRTQQEDSAVYLCASSLRAGSGTDTQYFGPGTRLTVL.

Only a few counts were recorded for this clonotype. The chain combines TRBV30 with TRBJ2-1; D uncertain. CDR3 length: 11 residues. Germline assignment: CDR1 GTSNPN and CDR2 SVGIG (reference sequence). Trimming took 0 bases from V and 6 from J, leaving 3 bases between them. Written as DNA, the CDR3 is TGTGCCTGGAGTGTAAGCAATGAGCAGTTCTTC. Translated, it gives CAWSVSNEQFF.

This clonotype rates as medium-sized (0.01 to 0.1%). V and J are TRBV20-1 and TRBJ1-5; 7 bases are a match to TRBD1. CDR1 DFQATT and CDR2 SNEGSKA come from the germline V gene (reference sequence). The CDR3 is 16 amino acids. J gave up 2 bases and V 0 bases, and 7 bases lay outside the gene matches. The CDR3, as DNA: TGCAGTGCTAGAGAAGCAACAGGGGAGGGCAATCAGCCCCAGCATTTT. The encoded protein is CSAREATGEGNQPQHF.

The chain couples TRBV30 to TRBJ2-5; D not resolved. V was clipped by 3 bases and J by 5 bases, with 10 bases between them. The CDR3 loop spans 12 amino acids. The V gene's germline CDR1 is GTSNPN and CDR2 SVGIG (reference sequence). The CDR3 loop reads CAWSTLRETQYF. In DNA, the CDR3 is TGTGCCTGGAGCACCTTACGGGAGACCCAGTACTTC.

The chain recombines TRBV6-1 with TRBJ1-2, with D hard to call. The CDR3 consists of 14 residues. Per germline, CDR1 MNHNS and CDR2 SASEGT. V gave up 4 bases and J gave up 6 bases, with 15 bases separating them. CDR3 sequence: CASSVRVLLDGYTF. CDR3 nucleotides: TGTGCCAGCAGTGTGAGGGTGTTATTAGATGGCTACACCTTC.

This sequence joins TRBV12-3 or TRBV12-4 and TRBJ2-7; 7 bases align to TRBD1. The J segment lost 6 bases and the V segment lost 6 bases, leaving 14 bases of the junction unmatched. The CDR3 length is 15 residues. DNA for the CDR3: TGTGCCAGCAGACCCCAGACAGGGAAAGGGGGCGAGCAGTACTTC. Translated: CASRPQTGKGGEQYF.

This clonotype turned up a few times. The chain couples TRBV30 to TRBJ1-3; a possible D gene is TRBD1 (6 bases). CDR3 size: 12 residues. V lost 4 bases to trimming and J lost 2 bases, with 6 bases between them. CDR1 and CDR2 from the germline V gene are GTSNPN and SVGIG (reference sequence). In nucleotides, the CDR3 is TGTGCCTGGACAGGGGCTGGAAACACCATATATTTT. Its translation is CAWTGAGNTIYF.

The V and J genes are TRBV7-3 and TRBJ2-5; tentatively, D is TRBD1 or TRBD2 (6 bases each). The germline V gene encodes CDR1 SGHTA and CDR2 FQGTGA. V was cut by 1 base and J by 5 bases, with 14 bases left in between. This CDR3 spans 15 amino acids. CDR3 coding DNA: TGTGCCAGCAGCTTAAATCCGGGGGCGAGGGAGACCCAGTACTTC. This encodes CASSLNPGARETQYF.

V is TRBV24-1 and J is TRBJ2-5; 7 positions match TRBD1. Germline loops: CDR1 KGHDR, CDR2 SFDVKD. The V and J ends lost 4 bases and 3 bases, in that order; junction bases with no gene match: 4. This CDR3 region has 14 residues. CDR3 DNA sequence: TGTGCCACCAGTGAAGGTGGGACAGAAGAGACCCAGTACTTC. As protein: CATSEGGTEETQYF.